These T cell receptor beta chains were read from a single sample in a study of human T cells and chemical hapten exposure. From the RACE reads, TCRdb called clonotypes with MiXCR, one entry per CDR3 protein. Of 95,000 to 150,000 distinct CDR3 sequences listed, around 10% are singletons. This specimen was whole blood, taken in connection with sensitization to the hapten diphenylcyclopropenone (DPC). These receptors were taken from a woman between 45 and 60 years old with alopecia areata. Some clones in this sample may be carry-over from other donors' samples. CDR3s include the opening cysteine and the closing phenylalanine or tryptophan. The order of the fields is CDR3 DNA, CDR3 protein, J gene, D gene, clone size, V gene. A D gene is named only where the DNA matches it firmly. The size of a clone is reported for some rows only, either as once, few or many, or as a class for expanded clones.

TGTGCCAGCAGGGGGGCCGTTGGGGATACGCAGTATTTT	CASRGAVGDTQYF	TRBJ2-3	.	.	TRBV12-3/TRBV12-4
TGCAGTGCTCGGCCTGGGGACCGCGGGGAGAGTAGCGAGCAGTACTTC	CSARPGDRGESSEQYF	TRBJ2-7	.	.	TRBV20-1
TGTGCCATCAGTACAGGGGGGAGCAATCAGCCCCAGCATTTT	CAISTGGSNQPQHF	TRBJ1-5	TRBD1	few	TRBV10-3
TGTGCCAGCTCACCAACCAGGGGTCGGCAGTACGAGCAGTACTTC	CASSPTRGRQYEQYF	TRBJ2-7	.	.	TRBV18
TGTGCCAGCAATTGGGACGGACGCTCTGGAAACACCATATATTTT	CASNWDGRSGNTIYF	TRBJ1-3	.	.	TRBV2
TGCAGTGCTAGAGGGACCGGGAATCAGCCCCAGCATTTT	CSARGTGNQPQHF	TRBJ1-5	.	.	TRBV20-1
TGTGCCAGCAGTTCCCCACAGGGACTAGCGGGAGGAAGATCCTACGAGCAGTACTTC	CASSSPQGLAGGRSYEQYF	TRBJ2-7	TRBD2	few	TRBV12-3/TRBV12-4
TGCAGTGCTCACCAATCTAGACAGGGTGTACAGCCCCAGCATTTT	CSAHQSRQGVQPQHF	TRBJ1-5	TRBD1	.	TRBV20-1
TGTGCCAGCAGCCAAGGACGGGACAAGATGACCGGGGAGCTGTTTTTT	CASSQGRDKMTGELFF	TRBJ2-2	.	few	TRBV3-1
TGCAGTGCTAGAGATCAGCAGGGTAAGGGGGACGAGCAGTACTTC	CSARDQQGKGDEQYF	TRBJ2-7	.	few	TRBV20-1
TGCGCCAGCAGCCAAGATCGGGCCTCGATCTATGGCTACACCTTC	CASSQDRASIYGYTF	TRBJ1-2	.	.	TRBV4-3
TGTGCCAGCAGCTTCGGCCGGACGACTGAAGCTTTCTTT	CASSFGRTTEAFF	TRBJ1-1	.	few	TRBV7-8
TGCAGCGCCAGGGACCCGCTCACCGGGGAGCTGTTTTTT	CSARDPLTGELFF	TRBJ2-2	.	few	TRBV29-1
TGTGCCAGCAGCTCGGGACGTTACCAAGAGACCCAGTACTTC	CASSSGRYQETQYF	TRBJ2-5	.	few	TRBV5-5
TGTGCCAGCAGGGAACAGAACACTGAAGCTTTCTTT	CASREQNTEAFF	TRBJ1-1	.	.	TRBV6-2/TRBV6-3
TGCAGTGCTGAATCCGACAGGGTCACTAGCTCCTACAATGAGCAGTTCTTC	CSAESDRVTSSYNEQFF	TRBJ2-1	TRBD1	many	TRBV20-1
TGCGCCAGCAGCCAAGGCGGGGGAGCCTACGAGCAGTACTTC	CASSQGGGAYEQYF	TRBJ2-7	TRBD2	once	TRBV4-3
TGTGCCAGCTCACCACCGACTAGCGGGAGCTCCTACAATGAGCAGTTCTTC	CASSPPTSGSSYNEQFF	TRBJ2-1	TRBD2	many	TRBV18
TGTGCCAGCAGGAAACATGGACCACCGGTTTCACCCCTCCACTTT	CASRKHGPPVSPLHF	TRBJ1-6	.	.	TRBV21-1
TGTGCCAGCAGCCCAGGACTAGCTACCCAAGAGACCCAGTACTTC	CASSPGLATQETQYF	TRBJ2-5	TRBD2	.	TRBV13
TGTGCCAGCAGCCAAGGTGTACCGAGCTCCTACGAGCAGTACTTC	CASSQGVPSSYEQYF	TRBJ2-7	.	few	TRBV7-9
TGTGCCAGCAGCCCCCTCCGGCAGCGTTTTCCCACAGATACGCAGTATTTT	CASSPLRQRFPTDTQYF	TRBJ2-3	.	few	TRBV9
TGTGCCAGCAGGGAGGGGGGAGCCTACGAGCAGTACTTC	CASREGGAYEQYF	TRBJ2-7	.	.	TRBV14
TGCAGTGCTAGGGGCCGACTAGCGGGGGGGCGCGAGCAGTACTTC	CSARGRLAGGREQYF	TRBJ2-7	TRBD2	few	TRBV20-1
TGCAGCGTTGTAGGTCCGGAGGGTGAAAAACTGTTTTTT	CSVVGPEGEKLFF	TRBJ1-4	.	.	TRBV29-1
TGTGCCAGCAGTTTCTCGCAGGGTTCCGAAGCTTTCTTT	CASSFSQGSEAFF	TRBJ1-1	.	few	TRBV28
TGTGCCACCAGCAGAGAACAGGGCGGAGAAAAACTGTTTTTT	CATSREQGGEKLFF	TRBJ1-4	.	few	TRBV15
TGTGCCAGCAGCGGTGGGGGTTCATACGAGCAGTACTTC	CASSGGGSYEQYF	TRBJ2-7	.	few	TRBV9
TGCAGTGCTAGAGATACCAGGGAAAAGCCCCAGCATTTT	CSARDTREKPQHF	TRBJ1-5	.	.	TRBV20-1
TGTGCCACCAGCACACCGGACAGGGGGGGATCCTACGAGCAGTACTTC	CATSTPDRGGSYEQYF	TRBJ2-7	TRBD1	few	TRBV15
TGTGCCAGCCGACCCTTAGCGGGAGGGGACGAGCAGTACTTC	CASRPLAGGDEQYF	TRBJ2-7	TRBD2	.	TRBV9
TGTGCCAGCAGCGTATTCCCCGGGGAGCTGTTTTTT	CASSVFPGELFF	TRBJ2-2	.	few	TRBV9
TGTGCTAGTGCCCACGAGGGGGTCGATAAGAACACTGAAGCTTTCTTT	CASAHEGVDKNTEAFF	TRBJ1-1	.	few	TRBV12-5
TGTGCCAGCAGCCAATCGGATTTTTCTGGGCCCGGGGAGCTGTTTTTT	CASSQSDFSGPGELFF	TRBJ2-2	.	few	TRBV3-1
TGCGCCAGCAGCCGCCGGATATATAATTCACCCCTCCACTTT	CASSRRIYNSPLHF	TRBJ1-6	.	few	TRBV4-3
TGCAGCGTTGACGGAGCCTCTGGGGCCAACGTCCTGACTTTC	CSVDGASGANVLTF	TRBJ2-6	.	few	TRBV29-1
TGTGCCAGCAGCTCCTCGCCCAGTCCGGCGACGCAGTATTTT	CASSSSPSPATQYF	TRBJ2-3	.	many	TRBV7-9
TGCAGTGCTAGAGGGGGCATAGAGGACCAGTACTTC	CSARGGIEDQYF	TRBJ2-7	.	many	TRBV20-1
TGCAGTGCTAGAGTTGCCCGGAGCGGGGGCTACGAGCAGTACTTC	CSARVARSGGYEQYF	TRBJ2-7	TRBD2	.	TRBV20-1
TGTGCCAGCAGCCCGCCCAGCGGGGGGGTTGGAGATACGCAGTATTTT	CASSPPSGGVGDTQYF	TRBJ2-3	TRBD2	.	TRBV7-2
TGCAGCGTCGCCACAGGGGGCGCCAGCTATGGCTACACCTTC	CSVATGGASYGYTF	TRBJ1-2	TRBD1	few	TRBV29-1
TGTGCCAGCAGCTGGGGGACAGGCGAAACGCAGTATTTT	CASSWGTGETQYF	TRBJ2-3	TRBD1	.	TRBV11-2
TGTGCCACGGGGTTGGCCCATACGCAGTATTTT	CATGLAHTQYF	TRBJ2-3	.	.	TRBV28
TGTGCCAGCAGCCCTGGGCAGGGCGATGGCTACACCTTC	CASSPGQGDGYTF	TRBJ1-2	.	.	TRBV12-3/TRBV12-4
TGTGCCAGCAGCTTAATTGCGGGGGGAGATACGCAGTATTTT	CASSLIAGGDTQYF	TRBJ2-3	TRBD2	few	TRBV7-3
TGTGCCAGCAGCTTAGGGCGGCCAGGGGATTACGAGCAGTACTTC	CASSLGRPGDYEQYF	TRBJ2-7	.	many	TRBV7-2
TGTGCCAGCAGCACCAGGGGGCGCGGCACTGAAGCTTTCTTT	CASSTRGRGTEAFF	TRBJ1-1	TRBD1	.	TRBV7-2
TGCGCCAGCAGCCGGGACGCGAGCTCCTACAATGAGCAGTTCTTC	CASSRDASSYNEQFF	TRBJ2-1	.	many	TRBV5-1
TGCAGCGTTGAAGATCCGGTCCCCTTT	CSVEDPVPF	TRBJ2-3	.	many	TRBV29-1
TGTGCCAGCAGCCTCACCCTGGATGAGCAGTTCTTC	CASSLTLDEQFF	TRBJ2-1	.	.	TRBV12-3/TRBV12-4
TGTGCCAGCAGTTTTAGTCGGCAGAATCAGCCCCAGCATTTT	CASSFSRQNQPQHF	TRBJ1-5	.	.	TRBV27
TGTGCCAGCCGTGGGGGGTCTATCACCGGGGAGCTGTTTTTT	CASRGGSITGELFF	TRBJ2-2	.	few	TRBV7-8
TGTGCCAAAGGCGATACTGAAGCTTTCTTT	CAKGDTEAFF	TRBJ1-1	.	.	TRBV2